This is a list of T cell receptor beta chains from one sample in a study of T cell responses to AZD1222 COVID-19 vaccine. Only in-frame clones appear in the TCRdb table, and some are missing; sequencing was by immunoSEQ multiplex PCR. Among around 89,000 clones listed, about nine tenths were seen once. Sample: peripheral blood, taken on day 0 of AZD1222 vaccination. These receptors were taken from an adult in good health. CDR3s leave out the opening cysteine and the closing phenylalanine or tryptophan.

v_gene	j_gene	len	CDR3aa
TRBV7-2	TRBJ1-5	16	ASSPRLWGATGNQPQH
TRBV6-5	TRBJ2-2	13	ASSLTPTGGGELF
TRBV7-9	TRBJ2-7	12	ASSLGQGVGEQY
TRBV7-9	TRBJ1-1	9	ASSFLTEAF
TRBV28	TRBJ2-3	15	ASSLDDIEYSSDTQY
TRBV9	TRBJ2-7	13	ASSVGGQGSYEQY
TRBV6-5	TRBJ1-2	11	ASSYQNRESYT
TRBV7-8	TRBJ1-2	14	ASSGSWGANNYGYT
TRBV19	TRBJ2-5	10	ASSQLAQTQY
TRBV28	TRBJ1-5	13	ASRRGDSGNQPQH
TRBV11-3	TRBJ2-3	13	ASTSSEAGTDTQY
TRBV5-1	TRBJ1-3	12	ASSTGTAGNTIY
TRBV7-2	TRBJ1-2	13	ASSLDFVGGYGYT
TRBV28	TRBJ2-7	12	ASSLPPSSYEQY
TRBV27	TRBJ1-2	15	ASRPWGKWYREAGYT
TRBV5-1	TRBJ2-6	15	ASQWAATSSGANVLT
TRBV19	TRBJ1-5	13	ASSPTGGPNQPQH
TRBV2	TRBJ2-2	14	ASSVGSGVRTGELF
TRBV4-2	TRBJ1-4	13	ASSQDEKANEKLF
TRBV6-2/TRBV6-3	TRBJ2-5	15	ASSYSNFARAQETQY
TRBV7-9	TRBJ2-6	15	ASSLVISGPGANVLT
TRBV4-1	TRBJ1-5	14	ASSQGQGARNQPQH
TRBV12-5	TRBJ2-7	16	ASGLVLGGGGFSYEQY
TRBV4-3	TRBJ1-1	10	ASSQVQGKAF
TRBV9	TRBJ1-2	13	ASSAGQERSGGYT
TRBV7-2	TRBJ2-3	12	ASSRDSGTDTQY
TRBV7-8	TRBJ2-1	15	ASSLFLSPLPYNEQF
TRBV6-5	TRBJ1-2	11	ASRFDSSYGYT
TRBV7-9	TRBJ1-2	14	ASSSSGTVGIDGYT
TRBV25-1	TRBJ2-7	11	ASSDYSSYEQY
TRBV6-5	TRBJ2-7	9	ASSSLDEQY
TRBV7-9	TRBJ1-5	14	ASSFGPTDGNQPQH
TRBV10-2	TRBJ1-3	12	ASSGDRSGNTIY
TRBV11-2	TRBJ1-2	14	ASSLVAIQGTYGYT
TRBV7-9	TRBJ1-5	11	ASSFGPDQPQH
TRBV19	TRBJ1-2	12	ASSIRRPYYGYT
TRBV29-1	TRBJ2-2	13	SVRPGHSNTGELF
TRBV11-3	TRBJ1-3	13	ASSLGAGSGNTIY
TRBV25-1	TRBJ2-2	13	ASTKGQGNTGELF
TRBV11-2	TRBJ1-5	13	ASSGDRGRSQPQH
TRBV9	TRBJ1-2	14	ASSVHFVGALYGYT
TRBV7-2	TRBJ1-4	11	ASSLYSDEKLF
TRBV25-1	TRBJ1-1	11	ASSVDMDTEAF
TRBV5-4	TRBJ1-2	11	ASSRDSNYGYT
TRBV6-6	TRBJ1-1	11	ASSQGSGTEAF
TRBV6-5	TRBJ2-2	12	ASAWTVLGGELF
TRBV2	TRBJ1-4	12	ASRAGAYFEKLF